One and the same sample provided the 29 T cell receptor beta chains below, sequenced in a study of blood T cell repertoires in COVID-19. Sequencing was performed with immunoSEQ multiplex PCR; in TCRdb, only in-frame clones are kept and a portion is missing. The data show 150,000 to 170,000 clones, under 95% seen once. The sample consisted of peripheral blood. All receptors come from a man between 50 and 59 years old with acute or convalescent COVID-19.

The rearrangement joins TRBV27 to TRBJ1-2, with D possibly being TRBD1 (6 bases). Germline V gene sequence: CDR1 MNHEY, CDR2 SMNVEV (reference sequence). The CDR3 extends over 20 amino acids. V was clipped by 5 bases and J by 4 bases, with 32 bases between them. The chain's CDR3 is CASSPRSVRDMTHKGYGYTF. The CDR3 nucleotides are TGTGCCAGCAGTCCCAGAAGTGTACGGGACATGACACATAAGGGCTATGGCTACACCTTC.

The CDR3 DNA reads TGTGCCAGCTCCCCTGAGACAGGGCAGACCCAGTACTTC. It encodes CASSPETGQTQYF. The chain combines TRBV18 with TRBJ2-5; TRBD1 matches at 7 bases. Trimming took 6 bases from V and 6 from J; bases not matched to a gene: 7. This CDR3 spans 13 amino acids. Germline CDR1 and CDR2: KGHSH and LQKENI.

The chain links TRBV7-9 to TRBJ1-2; D gene ambiguous. Trimming removed 2 bases from V and 3 bases from J, with 7 bases in between. From germline, CDR1 is SEHNR and CDR2 FQNEAQ (reference sequence). This CDR3 comprises 13 residues. The DNA for the CDR3 is TGTGCCAGCAGCTTATTCCGGGACTATGGCTACACCTTC. Its protein is CASSLFRDYGYTF.

This clone was seen only once. V and J are TRBV3-1 (or the pseudogene TRBV3-2) and TRBJ1-3, with 9 positions matching TRBD1. Germline-derived CDR1 and CDR2 are LGHDT and YNNKEL (reference sequence). V shed 0 bases, J shed 4 bases, and the junction held 1 base outside the gene matches. CDR3 size: 15 residues. CDR3 nucleotides: TGTGCCAGCAGCCAAGAGGGACAGGGAGGAAACACCATATATTTT. It encodes CASSQEGQGGNTIYF.

The chain employs TRBV7-3 and TRBJ2-2; D unclear. The CDR3 covers 16 residues. Trimming cost V 1 base and J 4 bases, with 13 bases left between them. Germline V gene lookup returns CDR1 SGHTA and CDR2 FQGTGA. The CDR3 DNA is TGTGCCAGCAGCTTAATTCCAGGTCCCGGCACCGGGGAGCTGTTTTTT. Translated, it gives CASSLIPGPGTGELFF.

This clone was recorded only once. The chain carries TRBV29-1 and TRBJ2-2, with D tentatively TRBD2 (6 bases). The germline V gene encodes CDR1 SQVTM and CDR2 ANQGSEA. The CDR3 extends over 13 amino acids. V dropped 7 bases and J dropped 0 bases, with 9 bases sitting between them. The CDR3 here is CSGAGPNTGELFF. As DNA, the CDR3 is TGCAGCGGAGCGGGCCCGAACACCGGGGAGCTGTTTTTT.

The chain couples TRBV6-5 to TRBJ1-1, with a weak D call TRBD1 (6 bases). Germline loops: CDR1 MNHEY, CDR2 SVGAGI. The V end lost 7 bases, the J end lost 2 bases, and 17 bases lay between the germline ends. There are 15 residues in the CDR3. CDR3 protein: CASNARGGANTEAFF. The CDR3 region has the DNA TGTGCCAGCAACGCCCGCGGGGGGGCAAACACTGAAGCTTTCTTT.

Points on this clone: Other nucleotide sequences in the sample specify the same CDR3. V usage is TRBV9 and J usage is TRBJ2-3; 13 bases match TRBD2. V dropped 3 bases and J dropped 6; count of bases not matched to a gene: 4. This CDR3 is built from 15 residues. The germline V gene encodes CDR1 SGDLS and CDR2 YYNGEE. The CDR3 bases are TGTGCCAGCAGCGGGACTAGCGGGAGTACCGATACGCAGTATTTT. Residues: CASSGTSGSTDTQYF.

J is TRBJ2-3 and V is TRBV7-9; TRBD2 is a possible D gene (5 bases). V was pared by 0 bases and J by 4 bases, with 11 bases between. CDR3 length: 15 amino acids. Germline V gene sequence: CDR1 SEHNR, CDR2 FQNEAQ (reference sequence). The CDR3 spells CASSLAPGGADTQYF. As DNA, the CDR3 is TGTGCCAGCAGCTTAGCGCCCGGAGGTGCAGATACGCAGTATTTT. The whole variable domain, filled in from reference TRBV7-9 and TRBJ2-3, reads DTGVSQNPRHKITKRGQNVTFRCDPISEHNRLYWYRQTLGQGPEFLTYFQNEAQLEKSRLLSDRFSAERPKGSFSTLEIQRTEQGDSAMYLCASSLAPGGADTQYFGPGTRLTVL.

CDR3 in amino acids: CASSISTGGSPLHF. CDR3 nucleotides: TGTGCCAGTAGTATCTCGACAGGGGGATCACCCCTCCACTTT. This sequence joins TRBV19 and TRBJ1-6; 9 positions match TRBD1. Germline V gives CDR1 LNHDA, CDR2 SQIVND (reference sequence). The CDR3 contains 14 residues. V lost 3 bases and J lost 10; bases outside the gene matches: 4. Complete variable domain (other parts from reference TRBV19 and TRBJ1-6): DGGITQSPKYLFRKEGQNVTLSCEQNLNHDAMYWYRQDPGQGLRLIYYSQIVNDFQKGDIAEGYSVSREKKESFPLTVTSAQKNPTAFYLCASSISTGGSPLHFGNGTRLTVT.

J is TRBJ2-1 and V is TRBV4-1; D is perhaps TRBD1 (5 bases). V was clipped by 2 bases and J by 0 bases, with 11 bases between them. Germline V CDR1 and CDR2: MGHRA, YSYEKL. The CDR3 covers 16 residues. The chain's CDR3 is CASSQPTGSSYNEQFF. In DNA, the CDR3 is TGCGCCAGCAGCCAACCCACAGGCAGCTCCTACAATGAGCAGTTCTTC.

This sequence joins TRBV5-1 and TRBJ1-3; 8 nucleotides match TRBD1. This CDR3 spans 19 amino acids. The ends lost 2 bases at V and 4 bases at J; junction bases unmatched: 17. CDR1 is SGHRS, CDR2 YFSETQ, per germline. CDR3 bases: TGCGCCAGCAGCTTAACCGGGACAGGCTCAATATCGGGAGGAAACACCATATATTTT. It specifies CASSLTGTGSISGGNTIYF.

The genes are TRBV6-2 or TRBV6-3 and TRBJ2-6; 10 bases map to TRBD1. The CDR3 consists of 18 residues. V dropped 6 bases and J dropped 0; count of bases not matched to a gene: 8. CDR1 and CDR2 (germline): MNHEY, SVGEGT. The CDR3 sequence is CASSSGQGTSSGANVLTF. The CDR3 DNA reads as TGTGCCAGCAGCTCGGGACAGGGGACATCCTCTGGGGCCAACGTCCTGACTTTC.

Concerning this clone: Other DNA sequences in the sample encode the same CDR3. The J gene is TRBJ2-6, the V gene TRBV7-2, with D perhaps TRBD2 (6 bases). The CDR3 has 15 amino acids. V shed 3 bases and J shed 0 bases, with 6 bases lying between them. CDR1 and CDR2 from the germline V gene are SGHTA and FQGNSA. CDR3 sequence (DNA): TGTGCCAGCAGCTTGCGGGGCTCTGGGGCCAACGTCCTGACTTTC. It specifies CASSLRGSGANVLTF.

The chain joins TRBV5-6 to TRBJ1-1; the D gene is possibly TRBD1 (6 bases). V was trimmed by 1 base and J by 4 bases, leaving 14 bases between them. This CDR3 comprises 15 residues. CDR1 is SGHDT, CDR2 YYEEEE, per germline. The CDR3 DNA sequence: TGTGCCAGCAGCTTGAGTGGGGGCCGAAGCACTGAAGCTTTCTTT. It translates to CASSLSGGRSTEAFF.

V gene TRBV24-1 combines with J gene TRBJ1-5; no clear D. CDR1 KGHDR and CDR2 SFDVKD come from the germline V gene. The CDR3 covers 16 residues. Trimming left V 5 bases short and J 2 bases short, with 15 bases between. The CDR3 DNA sequence: TGTGCCACCAGTGCGGCGGGCTCGGGTGGCAATCAGCCCCAGCATTTT. Protein: CATSAAGSGGNQPQHF.

The J gene is TRBJ1-3, the V gene TRBV3-1 (or the pseudogene TRBV3-2), with 7 bases fitting TRBD1. The CDR3 has 18 residues. Trimming at V came to 2 bases and at J to 0 bases, leaving 10 bases not matched to a gene. Per the germline V gene, CDR1 is LGHDT and CDR2 is YNNKEL (reference sequence). Written as DNA, the CDR3 is TGTGCCAGCAGCCAACGAAGAGCAGGGGGTCTCTCTGGAAACACCATATATTTT. This sequence encodes CASSQRRAGGLSGNTIYF.

The gene calls are TRBV9 and TRBJ1-1; D remains unclear. CDR3 length equals 14 residues. CDR1 is SGDLS and CDR2 is YYNGEE in the germline V gene. V was shortened by 4 bases and J by 0 bases, with 10 bases between the two germline ends. The CDR3: CASSSRDLNTEAFF. CDR3 nucleotides: TGTGCCAGCAGCTCCCGAGATTTGAACACTGAAGCTTTCTTT.

J is TRBJ1-1 and V is TRBV19; D is ambiguous. Germline V lookup: CDR1 LNHDA, CDR2 SQIVND (reference sequence). The germline V and J ends were trimmed by 1 base and 5 bases, with 8 bases remaining between them. The CDR3 runs 13 residues. The CDR3: CASSIVADTEAFF. The CDR3 bases are TGTGCCAGTAGTATAGTGGCGGATACTGAAGCTTTCTTT.

This rearrangement joins TRBV20-1 to TRBJ2-2; TRBD2 might be the D (5 bases). Trimming removed 3 bases from V and 4 bases from J, with 9 bases in between. The CDR3 totals 13 residues. Germline V gene data show CDR1 as DFQATT and CDR2 as SNEGSKA (reference sequence). CDR3 nucleotides: TGCAGTGCTAGTGACTACCTCACCGGGGAGCTGTTTTTT. Amino acid sequence: CSASDYLTGELFF.

This chain connects TRBV4-2 to TRBJ2-2; 9 nucleotides line up with TRBD2. CDR1 is LGHNA, CDR2 YNFKEQ, per germline. The CDR3 spans 16 residues. Unmatched junction bases numbered 14, after V lost 10 bases and J lost 5 bases. Written as DNA, the CDR3 is TGTGCCACCAGGGGGGCGGGAGGGCCCCAAACCGGGGAGCTGTTTTTT. This gives the protein CATRGAGGPQTGELFF.

The gene calls are TRBV2 and TRBJ1-5, with 9 nucleotides matching TRBD1. There are 17 residues in the CDR3. V lost 6 bases, J lost 1 base, and 10 bases stayed unmatched. Germline lookup yields CDR1 SNHLY and CDR2 FYNNEI. CDR3 bases: TGTGCCAGCAGCTTCGGGACAGGGTTCGGGAGCAATCAGCCCCAGCATTTT. As protein: CASSFGTGFGSNQPQHF.

V usage is TRBV9 and J usage is TRBJ2-3; tentative D call: TRBD1 (6 bases). Germline V gives CDR1 SGDLS, CDR2 YYNGEE. This CDR3 contains 16 residues. With 0 bases removed from V and 4 bases from J, the gap between germline ends came to 15 bases. DNA for the CDR3: TGTGCCAGCAGCGTAGTGGGGGCATCGTGGGCAGATACGCAGTATTTT. Protein sequence: CASSVVGASWADTQYF.

Only one count was recorded for this clone. The chain carries TRBV28 and TRBJ1-1; 7 bases align to TRBD1. The CDR3 loop spans 15 amino acids. Trimming at V came to 11 bases and at J to 3 bases, leaving 15 bases not matched to a gene. The V gene's germline CDR1 is MDHEN and CDR2 SYDVKM. CDR3 nucleotides: TGTGCCTCCCCAGGGGGGACAGTAGGTGACACTGAAGCTTTCTTT. It encodes CASPGGTVGDTEAFF.

The CDR3 region is CASSYRERFSNQPQHF. As DNA, the CDR3 is TGTGCCAGCAGTTACAGGGAGAGGTTTAGCAATCAGCCCCAGCATTTT. The genes are TRBV28 and TRBJ1-5; a possible D gene is TRBD1 (6 bases). Germline values: CDR1 MDHEN, CDR2 SYDVKM. V lost 4 bases, J lost 0 bases, and 13 bases lay in between. The CDR3 totals 16 residues.

This chain's CDR3 is CASSLQGALNYGYTF. The CDR3 region has the DNA TGTGCCAGCAGTTTACAGGGGGCGCTGAACTATGGCTACACCTTC. The chain recombines TRBV28 with TRBJ1-2, with 8 bases identical to TRBD1. The CDR3 loop spans 15 amino acids. Germline V gives CDR1 MDHEN, CDR2 SYDVKM. J lost 2 bases, V lost 2 bases, and 4 bases had no gene match.

The V call is TRBV13, the J call TRBJ1-1, with 8 bases aligning to TRBD1. Trimming cost V 5 bases and J 7 bases; bases outside gene matches: 6. This CDR3 spans 13 amino acids. The V gene's germline CDR1 is PRHDT and CDR2 FYEKMQ (reference sequence). CDR3 residues: CASSRQGRFEAFF. CDR3 sequence (DNA): TGTGCCAGCAGCCGACAGGGGCGATTTGAAGCTTTCTTT.

This rearrangement joins TRBV7-2 to TRBJ1-6; D is undetermined. Germline lookup yields CDR1 SGHTA and CDR2 FQGNSA. The CDR3 has 14 residues. V was pared by 5 bases and J by 1 base, with 6 bases between. This chain's CDR3 is CASSHTSYNSPLHF. The CDR3 bases are TGTGCCAGCAGCCACACATCCTATAATTCACCCCTCCACTTT.

The chain uses TRBV19 and TRBJ1-5; D uncertain. Germline V gene lookup returns CDR1 LNHDA and CDR2 SQIVND (reference sequence). Trimming removed 4 bases at V and 0 bases at J, with 13 bases between. The CDR3 extends over 16 amino acids. The CDR3 spells CASSRSGTNSNQPQHF. Here the CDR3 DNA reads TGTGCCAGTAGTAGGAGTGGCACGAATAGCAATCAGCCCCAGCATTTT.